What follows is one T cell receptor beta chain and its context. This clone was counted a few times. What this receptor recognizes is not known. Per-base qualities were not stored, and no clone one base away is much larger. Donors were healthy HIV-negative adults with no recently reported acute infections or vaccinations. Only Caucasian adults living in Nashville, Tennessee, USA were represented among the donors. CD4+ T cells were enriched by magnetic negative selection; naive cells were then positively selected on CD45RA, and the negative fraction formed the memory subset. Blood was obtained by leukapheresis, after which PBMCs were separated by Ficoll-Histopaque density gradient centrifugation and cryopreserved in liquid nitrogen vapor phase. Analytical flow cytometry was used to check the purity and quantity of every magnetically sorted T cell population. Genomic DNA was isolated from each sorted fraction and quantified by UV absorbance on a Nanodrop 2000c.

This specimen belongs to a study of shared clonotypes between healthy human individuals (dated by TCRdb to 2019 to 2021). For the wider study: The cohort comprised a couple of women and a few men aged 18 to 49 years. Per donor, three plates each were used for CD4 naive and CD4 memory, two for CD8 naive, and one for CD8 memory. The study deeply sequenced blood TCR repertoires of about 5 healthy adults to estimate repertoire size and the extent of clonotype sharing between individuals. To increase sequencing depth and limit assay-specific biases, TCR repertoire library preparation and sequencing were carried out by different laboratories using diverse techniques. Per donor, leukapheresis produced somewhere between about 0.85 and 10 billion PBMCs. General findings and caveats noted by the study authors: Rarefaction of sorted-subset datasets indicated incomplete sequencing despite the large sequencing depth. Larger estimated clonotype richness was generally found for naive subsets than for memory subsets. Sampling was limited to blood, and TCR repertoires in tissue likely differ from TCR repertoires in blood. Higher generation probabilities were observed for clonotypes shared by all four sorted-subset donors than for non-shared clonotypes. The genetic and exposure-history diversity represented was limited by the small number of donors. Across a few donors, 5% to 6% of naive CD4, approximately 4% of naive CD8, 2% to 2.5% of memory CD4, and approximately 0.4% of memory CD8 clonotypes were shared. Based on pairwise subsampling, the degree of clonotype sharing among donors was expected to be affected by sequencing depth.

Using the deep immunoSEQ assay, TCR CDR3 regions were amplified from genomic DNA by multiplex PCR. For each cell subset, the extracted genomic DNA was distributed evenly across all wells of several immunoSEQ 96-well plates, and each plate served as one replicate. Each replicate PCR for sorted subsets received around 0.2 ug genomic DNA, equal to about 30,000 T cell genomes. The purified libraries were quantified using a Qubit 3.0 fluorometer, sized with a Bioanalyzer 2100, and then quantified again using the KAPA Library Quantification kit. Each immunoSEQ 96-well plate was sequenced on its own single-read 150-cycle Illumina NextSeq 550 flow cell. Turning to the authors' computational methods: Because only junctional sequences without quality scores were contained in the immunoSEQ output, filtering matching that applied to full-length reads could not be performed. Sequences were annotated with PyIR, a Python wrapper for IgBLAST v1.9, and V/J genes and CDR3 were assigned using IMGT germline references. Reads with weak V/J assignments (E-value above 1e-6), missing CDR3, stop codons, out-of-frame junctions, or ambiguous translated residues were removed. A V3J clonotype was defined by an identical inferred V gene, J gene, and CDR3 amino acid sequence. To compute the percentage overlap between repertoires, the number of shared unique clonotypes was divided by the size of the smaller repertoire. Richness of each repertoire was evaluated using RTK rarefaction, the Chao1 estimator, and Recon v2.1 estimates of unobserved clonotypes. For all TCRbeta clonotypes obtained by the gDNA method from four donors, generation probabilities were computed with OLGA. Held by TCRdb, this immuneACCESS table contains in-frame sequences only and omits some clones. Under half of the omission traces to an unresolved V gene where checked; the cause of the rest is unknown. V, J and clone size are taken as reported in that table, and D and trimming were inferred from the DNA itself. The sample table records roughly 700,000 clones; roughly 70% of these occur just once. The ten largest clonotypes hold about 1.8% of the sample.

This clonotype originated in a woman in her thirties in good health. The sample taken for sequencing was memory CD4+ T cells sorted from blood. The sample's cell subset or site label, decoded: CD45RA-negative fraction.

The CDR3 region: CASSQDRGEAFF. The DNA is TGTGCCAGCAGCCAGGACAGGGGTGAAGCTTTCTTT. The sequence joins TRBV11-2 to TRBJ1-1, and TRBD1 matches 9 of the central bases. V is trimmed back by 5 bases and J by 7 bases, and the junction contains 2 bases that no gene match accounts for. The CDR3 goes from the cysteine to the phenylalanine over 12 residues. The read is trimmed to its CDR3 DNA, 36 bases read in frame from base 1. Sequences SGHAT (CDR1) and FQNNGV (CDR2) are obtained from the germline V gene.